A selection of T cell receptor beta chains follows, all from one sample in a study of control samples from healthy donors and cancer patients. Using immunoSEQ multiplex PCR, the repertoire was profiled, and TCRdb retains in-frame clones only, with some absent. The sample has about 84,000 clones, 75% to 95% seen once. Sequencing was performed on blood. Receptors were obtained from a man between 45 and 60 years old in good health. Both conserved end residues are part of each CDR3. The order of the fields is D gene, V gene, J gene, clone size, CDR3 DNA, CDR3 protein. A D gene is named only where the DNA matches it firmly. For some rows the clone size is stated as once, few or many, or as a class when expanded; others skip it.

D: -
V: TRBV3-1/TRBV3-2
J: TRBJ2-5
size: -
DNA: TGTGCCAGCAGCCAGTGGGGTGAGACCCAGTACTTC
CDR3: CASSQWGETQYF

D: TRBD2
V: TRBV10-2
J: TRBJ2-4
size: -
DNA: TGCGCCAGCCGAACTAGCGGGGGGGAACTAGCCAAAAACATTCAGTACTTC
CDR3: CASRTSGGELAKNIQYF

D: TRBD1
V: TRBV18
J: TRBJ2-1
size: -
DNA: TGTGCCAGCTCACCGAGCAAGGGGGCTGGTGAGCAGTTCTTC
CDR3: CASSPSKGAGEQFF

D: TRBD1
V: TRBV29-1
J: TRBJ1-1
size: -
DNA: TGCAGCGTTGATTTAGGACAGGGGGTTTACACTGAAGCTTTCTTT
CDR3: CSVDLGQGVYTEAFF

D: -
V: TRBV6-5
J: TRBJ2-7
size: -
DNA: TGTGCCAGCAGCCGAGACCTAGTCTCCTACGAGCAGTACTTC
CDR3: CASSRDLVSYEQYF

D: TRBD1
V: TRBV30
J: TRBJ2-7
size: -
DNA: TGTGCCTGGACCCCGGGACAGCCAGTCTACGAGCAGTACTTC
CDR3: CAWTPGQPVYEQYF

D: -
V: TRBV10-3
J: TRBJ1-1
size: -
DNA: TGTGCCATCAGTGAGTCGAAAGGTAGGGCTGAAGCTTTCTTT
CDR3: CAISESKGRAEAFF

D: -
V: TRBV6-2/TRBV6-3
J: TRBJ1-3
size: -
DNA: TGTGCCAGCAGTTACTCGGACAGCTCTGGAAACACCATATATTTT
CDR3: CASSYSDSSGNTIYF

D: -
V: TRBV15
J: TRBJ2-7
size: -
DNA: TGTGCCACCATGCGGGTGGGGGTTTACGAGCAGTACTTC
CDR3: CATMRVGVYEQYF

D: -
V: TRBV15
J: TRBJ2-7
size: -
DNA: TGTGCCACCAGCGACCCTCTGAGCGGGTTTATCTACGAGCAGTACTTC
CDR3: CATSDPLSGFIYEQYF

D: -
V: TRBV11-3
J: TRBJ2-5
size: few
DNA: TGTGCCAGCAGCCCCGGGCCTCGAGAGACCCAGTACTTC
CDR3: CASSPGPRETQYF

D: -
V: TRBV6-5
J: TRBJ1-1
size: once
DNA: TGTGCCAGCAGTTACGGGCAGGGATCGAGAGCTTTCTTT
CDR3: CASSYGQGSRAFF

D: -
V: TRBV5-1
J: TRBJ2-2
size: -
DNA: TGCGCCAGCAGCTCCAAGCCGACAACTTGGGGGTCGAACACCGGGGAGCTGTTTTTT
CDR3: CASSSKPTTWGSNTGELFF

D: -
V: TRBV25-1
J: TRBJ1-2
size: -
DNA: TGTGCCAGCAGCGCCCTCTTAGGGAAGGGCTACACCTTC
CDR3: CASSALLGKGYTF

D: -
V: TRBV24-1
J: TRBJ1-2
size: -
DNA: TGTGCCACCAGTGACCGGGGACTCGGAAGGGGCTACACCTTC
CDR3: CATSDRGLGRGYTF

D: -
V: TRBV2
J: TRBJ1-5
size: -
DNA: TGTGCCAGCAGTGAATTAAAGGGGTCTAACGATCAGCCCCAGCATTTT
CDR3: CASSELKGSNDQPQHF

D: -
V: TRBV19
J: TRBJ1-1
size: -
DNA: TGTGCCAGTAGTATGAGGGTGAACACTGAAGCTTTCTTT
CDR3: CASSMRVNTEAFF

D: -
V: TRBV14
J: TRBJ2-7
size: -
DNA: TGTGCCAGCAGCCAAGACGCAGGAATTTCCTACGAGCAGTACTTC
CDR3: CASSQDAGISYEQYF

D: -
V: TRBV5-6
J: TRBJ1-1
size: -
DNA: TGTGCCAGCAGCAGGACAGCGAACACTGAAGCTTTCTTT
CDR3: CASSRTANTEAFF

D: TRBD1
V: TRBV19
J: TRBJ1-5
size: -
DNA: TGTGCCAGTAGTGACCGACAGGGGACTTATAGCAATCAGCCCCAGCATTTT
CDR3: CASSDRQGTYSNQPQHF

D: -
V: TRBV20-1
J: TRBJ2-1
size: -
DNA: TGCAGTGCTTGGGACAACAATGAGCAGTTCTTC
CDR3: CSAWDNNEQFF

D: -
V: TRBV7-9
J: TRBJ1-5
size: -
DNA: TGTGCCAGCAGCGGAGAGGGGCAAAATCAGCCCCAGCATTTT
CDR3: CASSGEGQNQPQHF

D: -
V: TRBV9
J: TRBJ2-7
size: -
DNA: TGTGCCAGCAGCGTAGGTTCGAAATCGAACGAGCAGTACTTC
CDR3: CASSVGSKSNEQYF

D: TRBD1
V: TRBV11-2
J: TRBJ1-2
size: -
DNA: TGTGCCAGCAGCTTACTACAGGGGAACTATGGCTACACCTTC
CDR3: CASSLLQGNYGYTF

D: -
V: TRBV15
J: TRBJ1-5
size: -
DNA: TGTGCCACCAGCAGAGACCGGGATTTCCATCAGCCCCAGCATTTT
CDR3: CATSRDRDFHQPQHF

D: -
V: TRBV6-2/TRBV6-3
J: TRBJ1-1
size: -
DNA: TGTGCCAGCAGTTGGGGCTCCACTGAAGCTTTCTTT
CDR3: CASSWGSTEAFF

D: -
V: TRBV7-9
J: TRBJ1-3
size: -
DNA: TGTGCCAGCATTTTAACTGGAAACACCATATATTTT
CDR3: CASILTGNTIYF

D: -
V: TRBV24-1
J: TRBJ1-2
size: -
DNA: TGTGCCACCAGTGATTTTGGGAGTTCGGCCTACACCTTC
CDR3: CATSDFGSSAYTF

D: TRBD1
V: TRBV2
J: TRBJ1-1
size: -
DNA: TGTGCCAGCGCCCGCAGGGGGTTGGACACTGAAGCTTTCTTT
CDR3: CASARRGLDTEAFF

D: TRBD2
V: TRBV6-2/TRBV6-3
J: TRBJ2-5
size: -
DNA: TGTGCCAGCAGTTACACCTTTAGCGGGGGCCATGGGGAGACCCAGTACTTC
CDR3: CASSYTFSGGHGETQYF

D: -
V: TRBV7-9
J: TRBJ2-2
size: -
DNA: TGTGCCAGCAGCTTAGGGCGGCCGGCGGACACCGGGGAGCTGTTTTTT
CDR3: CASSLGRPADTGELFF

D: -
V: TRBV4-3
J: TRBJ2-1
size: -
DNA: TGCGCCAGCAGCCAAGAGCCCCGTGCAGAGAATGAGCAGTTCTTC
CDR3: CASSQEPRAENEQFF

D: -
V: TRBV20-1
J: TRBJ1-2
size: -
DNA: TGCAGTGGGGTCAGGAGCTATGGCTACACCTTC
CDR3: CSGVRSYGYTF

D: -
V: TRBV18
J: TRBJ2-3
size: -
DNA: TGTGCCAGCTCAAGGGAGATCACAGATACGCAGTATTTT
CDR3: CASSREITDTQYF

D: TRBD1
V: TRBV7-7
J: TRBJ2-2
size: once
DNA: TGTGCCAGCAGCCCCTGGACAGGGGGCACCGGGGAGCTGTTTTTT
CDR3: CASSPWTGGTGELFF

D: -
V: TRBV6-2/TRBV6-3
J: TRBJ1-6
size: once
DNA: TGTGCCAGCAGTTACCGGTTTGGGGATTCACCCCTCCACTTT
CDR3: CASSYRFGDSPLHF

D: TRBD1
V: TRBV6-5
J: TRBJ2-7
size: once
DNA: TGTGCCAGCAGTAGGACAGGTTCGATCTACGAGCAGTACTTC
CDR3: CASSRTGSIYEQYF

D: TRBD1
V: TRBV6-5
J: TRBJ1-1
size: once
DNA: TGTGCCAGCACTCAGGGGGCCTCGAACACTGAAGCTTTCTTT
CDR3: CASTQGASNTEAFF

D: TRBD1
V: TRBV5-1
J: TRBJ2-5
size: -
DNA: TGCGCCAGCAGCCCCGGGACAGGAGAGACCCAGTACTTC
CDR3: CASSPGTGETQYF

D: -
V: TRBV3-1/TRBV3-2
J: TRBJ2-3
size: -
DNA: TGTGCCAGCAGCCAAGATCGAGACAGATCAGATACGCAGTATTTT
CDR3: CASSQDRDRSDTQYF

D: -
V: TRBV5-6
J: TRBJ1-5
size: -
DNA: TGTGCCAGCAGCTTCCGGGCCCTCAATCAGCCCCAGCATTTT
CDR3: CASSFRALNQPQHF

D: -
V: TRBV5-4
J: TRBJ1-1
size: once
DNA: TGTGCCAGCAGCTTCATGGAGGCTACTGAAGCTTTCTTT
CDR3: CASSFMEATEAFF